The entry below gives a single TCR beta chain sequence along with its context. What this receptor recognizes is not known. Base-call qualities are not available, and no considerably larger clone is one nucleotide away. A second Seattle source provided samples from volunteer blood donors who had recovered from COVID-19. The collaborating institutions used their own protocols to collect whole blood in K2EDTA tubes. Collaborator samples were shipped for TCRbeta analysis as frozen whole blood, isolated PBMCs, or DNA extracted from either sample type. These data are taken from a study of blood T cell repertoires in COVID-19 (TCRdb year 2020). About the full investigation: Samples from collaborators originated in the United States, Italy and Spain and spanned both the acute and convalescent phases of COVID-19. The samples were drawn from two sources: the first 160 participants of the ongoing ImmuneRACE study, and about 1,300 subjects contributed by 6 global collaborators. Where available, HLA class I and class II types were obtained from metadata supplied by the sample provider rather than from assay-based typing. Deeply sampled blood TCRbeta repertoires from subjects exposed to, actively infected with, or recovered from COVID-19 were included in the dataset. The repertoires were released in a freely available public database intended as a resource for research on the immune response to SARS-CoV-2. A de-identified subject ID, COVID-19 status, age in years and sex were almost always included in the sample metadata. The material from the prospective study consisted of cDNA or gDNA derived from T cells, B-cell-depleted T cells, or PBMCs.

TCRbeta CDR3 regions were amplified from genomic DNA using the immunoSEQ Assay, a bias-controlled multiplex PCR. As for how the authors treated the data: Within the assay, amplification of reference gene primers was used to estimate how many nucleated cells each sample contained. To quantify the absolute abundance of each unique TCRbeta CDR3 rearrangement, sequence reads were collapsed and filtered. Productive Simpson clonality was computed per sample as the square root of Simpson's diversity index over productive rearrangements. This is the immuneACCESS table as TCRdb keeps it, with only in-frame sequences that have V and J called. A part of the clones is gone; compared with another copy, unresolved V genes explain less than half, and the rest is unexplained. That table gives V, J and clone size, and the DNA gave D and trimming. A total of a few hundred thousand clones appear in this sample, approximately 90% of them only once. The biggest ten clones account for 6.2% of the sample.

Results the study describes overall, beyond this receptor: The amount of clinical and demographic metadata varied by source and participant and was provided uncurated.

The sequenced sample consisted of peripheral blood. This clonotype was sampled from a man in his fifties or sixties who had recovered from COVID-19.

The CDR3 has the sequence CAWSRRTNGYTF. In nucleotides, the sequence is TGTGCCTGGAGTCGGAGGACGAATGGCTACACCTTC. This sequence uses TRBV30 and TRBJ1-2; a confident D gene designation cannot be given. The CDR3 runs 12 residues from the cysteine to the phenylalanine. Just the 36-base CDR3 DNA is kept, in frame starting at base 1. V drops 2 bases and J drops 6 bases, leaving 10 bases in between. As encoded in the germline V gene (reference sequence), CDR1 is GTSNPN while CDR2 is SVGIG.